The clone carrying this T cell receptor (beta chain) came up once. Its antigen is still unknown. Clones were sequenced by immunoSEQ multiplex PCR, and TCRdb holds only the in-frame ones, with some missing. The sample lists over 40,000 clones, 70% to 80% occurring once. The sort gate was single viable CD3+CD4+CD8-CD45RO+ cells for memory CD4+ T cells. The data were taken from a study of memory CD4+ T cells and cytomegalovirus serostatus. Study outcomes and limitations: A US-trained random forest predicted CMV serostatus with median AUC around 0.9. Suggested: most of the CMV-linked TCR signature lies in CD4+ memory cells. About two fifths of the roughly 150 known CMV-associated TCRbeta sequences appeared in CD4+ memory.

The TCR was taken from an adult in good health and CMV-seronegative. The sequenced sample consisted of memory CD4+ T cells from blood.

DNA of the CDR3: TGTGCCAGCTCACCTTCGCAAGGGAATCAGCCCCAGCATTTT. Translation: CASSPSQGNQPQHF. The chain employs TRBV18 and TRBJ1-5; D remains unclear. There are 14 residues in the CDR3. Germline assignment: CDR1 KGHSH and CDR2 LQKENI. V lost 3 bases and J lost 4, with 10 bases in between.